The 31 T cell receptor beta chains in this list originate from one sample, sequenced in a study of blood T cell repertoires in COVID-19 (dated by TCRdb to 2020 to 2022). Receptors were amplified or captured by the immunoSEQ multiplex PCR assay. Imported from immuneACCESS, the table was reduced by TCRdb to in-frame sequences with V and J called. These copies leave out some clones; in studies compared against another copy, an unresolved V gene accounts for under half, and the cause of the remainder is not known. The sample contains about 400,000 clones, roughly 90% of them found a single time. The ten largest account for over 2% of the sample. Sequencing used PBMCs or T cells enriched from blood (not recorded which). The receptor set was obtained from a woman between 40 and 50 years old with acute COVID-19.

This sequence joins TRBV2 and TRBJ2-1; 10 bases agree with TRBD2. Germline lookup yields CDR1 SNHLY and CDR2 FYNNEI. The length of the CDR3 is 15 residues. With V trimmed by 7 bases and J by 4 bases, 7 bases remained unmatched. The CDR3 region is CASMRLAGAYNEQFF. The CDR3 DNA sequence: TGTGCCAGCATGAGACTAGCGGGCGCTTACAATGAGCAGTTCTTC.

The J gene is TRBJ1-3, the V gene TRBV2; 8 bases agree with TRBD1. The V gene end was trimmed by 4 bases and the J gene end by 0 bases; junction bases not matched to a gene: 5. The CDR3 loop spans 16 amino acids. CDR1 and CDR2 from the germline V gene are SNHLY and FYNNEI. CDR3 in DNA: TGTGCCAGCAGTGGACGACAGGGGAGCTCTGGAAACACCATATATTTT. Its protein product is CASSGRQGSSGNTIYF.

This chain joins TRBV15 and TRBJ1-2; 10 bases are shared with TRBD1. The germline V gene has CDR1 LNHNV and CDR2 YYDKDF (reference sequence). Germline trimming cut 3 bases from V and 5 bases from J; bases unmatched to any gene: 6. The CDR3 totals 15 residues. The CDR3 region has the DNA TGTGCCACCAGCAGCCCGGGACAGGGGATTTATGGCTACACCTTC. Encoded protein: CATSSPGQGIYGYTF.

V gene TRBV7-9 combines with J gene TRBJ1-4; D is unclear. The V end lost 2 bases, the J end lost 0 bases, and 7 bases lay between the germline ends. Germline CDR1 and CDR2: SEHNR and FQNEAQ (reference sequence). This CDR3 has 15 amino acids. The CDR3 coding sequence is TGTGCCAGCAGCTTAAACGGAGCAACTAATGAAAAACTGTTTTTT. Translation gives CASSLNGATNEKLFF.

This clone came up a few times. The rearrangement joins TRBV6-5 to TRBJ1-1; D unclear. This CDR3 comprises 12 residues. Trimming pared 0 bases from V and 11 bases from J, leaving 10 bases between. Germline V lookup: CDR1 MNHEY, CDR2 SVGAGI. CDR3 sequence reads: CASSYSKDFAFF. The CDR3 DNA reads TGTGCCAGCAGTTACTCGAAGGACTTTGCTTTCTTT.

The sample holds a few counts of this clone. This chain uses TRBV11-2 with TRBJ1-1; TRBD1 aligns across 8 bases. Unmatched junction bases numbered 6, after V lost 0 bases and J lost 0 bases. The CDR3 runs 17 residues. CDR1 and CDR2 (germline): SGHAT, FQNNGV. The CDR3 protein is CASSLEGQGIMNTEAFF. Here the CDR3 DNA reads TGTGCCAGCAGCTTAGAAGGACAGGGTATCATGAACACTGAAGCTTTCTTT. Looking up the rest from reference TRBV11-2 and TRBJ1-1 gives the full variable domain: EAGVAQSPRYKIIEKRQSVAFWCNPISGHATLYWYQQILGQGPKLLIQFQNNGVVDDSQLPKDRFSAERLKGVDSTLKIQPAKLEDSAVYLCASSLEGQGIMNTEAFFGQGTRLTVV.

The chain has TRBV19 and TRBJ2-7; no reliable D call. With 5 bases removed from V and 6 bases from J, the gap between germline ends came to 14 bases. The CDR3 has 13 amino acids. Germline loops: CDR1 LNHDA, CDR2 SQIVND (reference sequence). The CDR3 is CASSGAWQREQYF. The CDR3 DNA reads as TGTGCCAGTAGTGGCGCGTGGCAGCGCGAGCAGTACTTC.

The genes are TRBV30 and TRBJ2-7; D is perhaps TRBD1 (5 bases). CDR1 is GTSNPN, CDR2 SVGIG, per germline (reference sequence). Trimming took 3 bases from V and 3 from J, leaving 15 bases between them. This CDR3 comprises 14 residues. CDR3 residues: CAWRRTPNDYEQYF. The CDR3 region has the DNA TGTGCCTGGAGAAGGACACCCAATGACTACGAGCAGTACTTC. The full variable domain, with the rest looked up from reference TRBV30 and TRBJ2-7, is SQTIHQWPATLVQPVGSPLSLECTVEGTSNPNLYWYRQAAGRGLQLLFYSVGIGQISSEVPQNLSASRPQDRQFILSSKKLLLSDSGFYLCAWRRTPNDYEQYFGPGTRLTVT.

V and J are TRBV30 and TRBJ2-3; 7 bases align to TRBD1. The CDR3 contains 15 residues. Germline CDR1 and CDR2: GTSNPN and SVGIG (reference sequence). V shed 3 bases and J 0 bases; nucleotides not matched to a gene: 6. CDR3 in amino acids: CAWRTPGGSTDTQYF. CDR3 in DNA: TGTGCCTGGAGGACGCCAGGGGGAAGCACAGATACGCAGTATTTT.

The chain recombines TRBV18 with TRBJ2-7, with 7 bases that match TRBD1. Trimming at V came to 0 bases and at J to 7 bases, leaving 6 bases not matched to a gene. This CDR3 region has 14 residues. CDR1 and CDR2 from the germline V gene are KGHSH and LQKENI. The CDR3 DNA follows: TGTGCCAGCTCACCACCAGGACAGGCCTGGGAGCAGTACTTC. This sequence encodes CASSPPGQAWEQYF.

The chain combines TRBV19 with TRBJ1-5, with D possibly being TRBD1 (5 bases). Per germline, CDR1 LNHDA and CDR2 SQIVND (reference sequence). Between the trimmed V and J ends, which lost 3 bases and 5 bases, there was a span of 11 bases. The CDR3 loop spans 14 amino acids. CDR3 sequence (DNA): TGTGCCAGTAGTATCATCCAGGGTGATCAGCCCCAGCATTTT. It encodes CASSIIQGDQPQHF.

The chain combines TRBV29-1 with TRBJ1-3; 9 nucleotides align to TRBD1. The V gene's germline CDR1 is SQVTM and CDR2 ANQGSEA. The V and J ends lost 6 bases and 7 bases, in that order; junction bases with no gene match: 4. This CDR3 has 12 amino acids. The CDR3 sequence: CSVGDRDNTIYF. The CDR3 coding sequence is TGCAGCGTGGGGGACAGGGACAACACCATATATTTT.

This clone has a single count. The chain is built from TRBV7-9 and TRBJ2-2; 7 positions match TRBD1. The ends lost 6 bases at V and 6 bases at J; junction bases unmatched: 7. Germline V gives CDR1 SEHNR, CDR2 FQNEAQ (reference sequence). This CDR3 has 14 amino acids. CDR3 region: CASSGSGGPGELFF. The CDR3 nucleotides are TGTGCCAGCAGTGGGTCAGGGGGACCCGGGGAGCTGTTTTTT.

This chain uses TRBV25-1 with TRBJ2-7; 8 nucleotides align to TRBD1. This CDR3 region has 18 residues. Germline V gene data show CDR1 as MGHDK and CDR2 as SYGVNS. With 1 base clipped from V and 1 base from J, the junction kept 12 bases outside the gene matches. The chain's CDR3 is CASSEFETGVSGSYEQYF. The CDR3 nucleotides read TGTGCCAGCAGTGAATTTGAGACAGGGGTTTCAGGGTCCTACGAGCAGTACTTC.

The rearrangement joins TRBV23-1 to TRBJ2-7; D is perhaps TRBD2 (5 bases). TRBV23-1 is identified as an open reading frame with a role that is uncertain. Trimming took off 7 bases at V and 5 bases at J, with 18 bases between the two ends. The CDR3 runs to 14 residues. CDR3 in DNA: TGCGCCAGCACACGGGGAGTCGTGAAGAACGAGCAGTACTTC. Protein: CASTRGVVKNEQYF.

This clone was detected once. CDR3 loop: CASRNQGLRETQYF. CDR3 coding DNA: TGTGCCAGCAGGAACCAGGGGTTACGGGAGACCCAGTACTTC. This chain connects TRBV27 to TRBJ2-5; D is possibly TRBD1 (6 bases). Trimming took off 6 bases at V and 5 bases at J, with 16 bases between the two ends. This CDR3 contains 14 residues. Germline CDR1 is MNHEY and CDR2 is SMNVEV (reference sequence).

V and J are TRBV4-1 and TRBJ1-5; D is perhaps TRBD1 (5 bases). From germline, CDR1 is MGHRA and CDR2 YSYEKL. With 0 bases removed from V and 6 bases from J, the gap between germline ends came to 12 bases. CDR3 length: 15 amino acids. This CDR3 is CASSQDSGEFQPQHF. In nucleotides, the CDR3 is TGCGCCAGCAGCCAAGATTCGGGGGAATTTCAGCCCCAGCATTTT.

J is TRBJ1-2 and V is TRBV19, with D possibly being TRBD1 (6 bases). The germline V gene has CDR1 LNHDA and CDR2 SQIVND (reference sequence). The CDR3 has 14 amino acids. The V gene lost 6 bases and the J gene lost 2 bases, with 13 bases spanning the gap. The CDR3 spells CASSNRVPNYGYTF. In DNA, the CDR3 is TGTGCCAGTAGCAACAGGGTGCCAAACTATGGCTACACCTTC.

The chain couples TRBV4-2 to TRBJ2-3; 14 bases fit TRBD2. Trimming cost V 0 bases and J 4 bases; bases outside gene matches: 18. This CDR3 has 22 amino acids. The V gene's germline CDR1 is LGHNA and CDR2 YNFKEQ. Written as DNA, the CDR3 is TGTGCCAGCAGCCAAGAGGCGACTAGCGGGGGGGATATTACGGGTGTCGCAGATACGCAGTATTTT. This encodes CASSQEATSGGDITGVADTQYF.

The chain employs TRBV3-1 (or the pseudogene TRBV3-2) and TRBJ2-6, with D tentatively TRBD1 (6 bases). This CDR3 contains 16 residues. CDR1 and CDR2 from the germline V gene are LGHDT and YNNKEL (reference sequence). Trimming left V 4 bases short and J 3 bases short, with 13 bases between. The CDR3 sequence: CASSLTGLYGANVLTF. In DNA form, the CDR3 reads TGTGCCAGCAGCCTTACAGGGCTCTATGGGGCCAACGTCCTGACTTTC.

DNA of the CDR3: TGCGCCAGCAGCTTTTCCGGGACAGGGGATTCACCCCTCCACTTT. Its translation is CASSFSGTGDSPLHF. This sequence joins TRBV5-1 and TRBJ1-6; 10 positions agree with TRBD1. The CDR3 has 15 amino acids. The V segment lost 2 bases and the J segment 8 bases; nucleotides outside the gene matches: 4. The germline CDR1 and CDR2 sequences are SGHRS and YFSETQ.

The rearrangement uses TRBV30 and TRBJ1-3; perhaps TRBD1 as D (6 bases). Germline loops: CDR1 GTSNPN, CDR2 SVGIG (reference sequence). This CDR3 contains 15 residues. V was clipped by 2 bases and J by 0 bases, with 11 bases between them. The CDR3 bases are TGTGCCTGGAGTTCAGGGGCCTTCTCTGGAAACACCATATATTTT. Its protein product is CAWSSGAFSGNTIYF.

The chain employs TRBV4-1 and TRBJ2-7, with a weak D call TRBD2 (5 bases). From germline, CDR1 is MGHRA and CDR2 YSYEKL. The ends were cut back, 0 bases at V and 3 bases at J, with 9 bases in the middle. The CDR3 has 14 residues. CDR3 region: CASSQDLAIYEQYF. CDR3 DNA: TGCGCCAGCAGCCAAGATTTAGCGATCTACGAGCAGTACTTC.

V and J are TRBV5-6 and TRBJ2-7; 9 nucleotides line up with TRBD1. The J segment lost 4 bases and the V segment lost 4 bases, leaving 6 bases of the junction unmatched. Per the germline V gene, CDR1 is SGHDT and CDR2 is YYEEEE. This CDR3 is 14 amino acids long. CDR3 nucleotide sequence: TGTGCCAGCAGCAGGTTGGGACAGGGATACGAGCAGTACTTC. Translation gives CASSRLGQGYEQYF.

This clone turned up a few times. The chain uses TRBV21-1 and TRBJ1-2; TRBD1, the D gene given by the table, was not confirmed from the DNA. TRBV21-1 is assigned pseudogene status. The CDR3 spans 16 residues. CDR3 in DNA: TGTGCCAGCAGCACCCTAGACAGGTACCAGACGCTGGGCTACACCTTC. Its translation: CASSTLDRYQTLGYTF.

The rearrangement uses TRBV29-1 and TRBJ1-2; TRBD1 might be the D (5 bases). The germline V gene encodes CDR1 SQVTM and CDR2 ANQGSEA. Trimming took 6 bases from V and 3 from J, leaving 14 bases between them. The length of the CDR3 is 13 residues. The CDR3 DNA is TGCAGCGTGCGGTCTGACAGAGACTATGGCTACACCTTC. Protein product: CSVRSDRDYGYTF.

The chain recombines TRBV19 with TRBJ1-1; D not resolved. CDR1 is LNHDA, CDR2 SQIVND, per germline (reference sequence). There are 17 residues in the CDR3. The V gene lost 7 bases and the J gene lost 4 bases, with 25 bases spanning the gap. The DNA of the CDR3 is TGTGCCAGTACCACCCAGAGGCAGAGGAGCCTGGGCACTGAAGCTTTCTTT. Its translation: CASTTQRQRSLGTEAFF.

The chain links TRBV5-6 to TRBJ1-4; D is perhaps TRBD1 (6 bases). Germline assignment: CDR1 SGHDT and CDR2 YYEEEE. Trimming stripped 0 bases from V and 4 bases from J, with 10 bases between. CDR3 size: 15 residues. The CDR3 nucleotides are TGTGCCAGCAGCTTGGACAAGGGGGATAATGAAAAACTGTTTTTT. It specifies CASSLDKGDNEKLFF.

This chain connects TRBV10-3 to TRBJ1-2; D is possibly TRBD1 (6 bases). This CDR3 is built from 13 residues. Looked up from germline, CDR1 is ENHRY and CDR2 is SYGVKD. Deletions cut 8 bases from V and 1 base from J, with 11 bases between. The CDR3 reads CAIWGGGNYGYTF. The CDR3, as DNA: TGTGCCATCTGGGGGGGCGGTAACTATGGCTACACCTTC.

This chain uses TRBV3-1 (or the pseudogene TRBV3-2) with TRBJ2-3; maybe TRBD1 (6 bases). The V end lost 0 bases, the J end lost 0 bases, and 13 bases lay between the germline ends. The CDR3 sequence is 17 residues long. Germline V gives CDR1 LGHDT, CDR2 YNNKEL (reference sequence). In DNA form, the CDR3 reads TGTGCCAGCAGCCAAGATTGGGACACCCTTAGCACAGATACGCAGTATTTT. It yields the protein CASSQDWDTLSTDTQYF.

CDR3 in amino acids: CASSPIGNGKQRQPQHF. CDR3 in DNA: TGTGCCAGCTCACCTATAGGCAACGGGAAGCAGAGACAGCCCCAGCATTTT. This chain links TRBV18 with TRBJ1-5; no definite D call. CDR3 length equals 17 residues. Germline CDR1 is KGHSH and CDR2 is LQKENI. Trimming stripped 3 bases from V and 7 bases from J, with 22 bases between.